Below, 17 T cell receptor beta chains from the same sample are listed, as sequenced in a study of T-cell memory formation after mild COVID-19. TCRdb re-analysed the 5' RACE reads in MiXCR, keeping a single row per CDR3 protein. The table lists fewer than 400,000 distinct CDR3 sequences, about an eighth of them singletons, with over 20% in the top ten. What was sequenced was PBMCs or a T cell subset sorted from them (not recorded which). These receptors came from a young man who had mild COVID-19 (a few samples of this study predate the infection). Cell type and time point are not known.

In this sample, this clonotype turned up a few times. The CDR3 sequence is CASSLRGLSGANVLTF. The CDR3 DNA is TGTGCCAGCAGCTTGCGCGGACTCTCTGGGGCCAACGTCCTGACTTTC. The V and J genes are TRBV7-9 and TRBJ2-6; maybe TRBD2 (5 bases). Trimming cost V 3 bases and J 0 bases, with 9 bases left between them. Germline values: CDR1 SEHNR, CDR2 FQNEAQ (reference sequence). The CDR3 covers 16 residues.

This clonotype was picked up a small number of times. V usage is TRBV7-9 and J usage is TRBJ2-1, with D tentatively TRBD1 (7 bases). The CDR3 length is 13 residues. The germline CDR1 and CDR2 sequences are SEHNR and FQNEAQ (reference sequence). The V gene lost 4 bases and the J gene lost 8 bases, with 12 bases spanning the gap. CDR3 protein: CASSYRRGDEQFF. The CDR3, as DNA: TGTGCCAGCAGCTATCGCAGGGGGGATGAGCAGTTCTTC.

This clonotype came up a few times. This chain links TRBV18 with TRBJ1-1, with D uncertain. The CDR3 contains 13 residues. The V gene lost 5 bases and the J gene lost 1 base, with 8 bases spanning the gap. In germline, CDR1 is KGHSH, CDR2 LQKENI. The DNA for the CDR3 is TGTGCCAGCTCAGGCGTCCGGAACACTGAAGCTTTCTTT. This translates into CASSGVRNTEAFF.

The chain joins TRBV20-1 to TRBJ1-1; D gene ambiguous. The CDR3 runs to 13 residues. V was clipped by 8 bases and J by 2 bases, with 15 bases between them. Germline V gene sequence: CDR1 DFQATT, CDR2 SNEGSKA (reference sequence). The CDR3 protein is CSSEREGNTEAFF. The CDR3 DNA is TGCAGTTCTGAGAGGGAGGGAAACACTGAAGCTTTCTTT.

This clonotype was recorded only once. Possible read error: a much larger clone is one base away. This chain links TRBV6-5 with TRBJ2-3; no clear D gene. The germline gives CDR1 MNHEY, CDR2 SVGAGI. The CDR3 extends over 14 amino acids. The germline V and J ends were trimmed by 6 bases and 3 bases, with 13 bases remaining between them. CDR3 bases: TGTGCCAGCAGATTTGGGCCAACGACAGATACGCAGTATTTT. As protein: CASRFGPTTDTQYF.

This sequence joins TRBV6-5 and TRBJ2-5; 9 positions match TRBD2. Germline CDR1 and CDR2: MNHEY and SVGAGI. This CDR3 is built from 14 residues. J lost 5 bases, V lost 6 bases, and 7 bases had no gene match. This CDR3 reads CASSLAGKGETQYF. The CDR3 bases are TGTGCCAGCAGCCTAGCGGGGAAAGGCGAGACCCAGTACTTC.

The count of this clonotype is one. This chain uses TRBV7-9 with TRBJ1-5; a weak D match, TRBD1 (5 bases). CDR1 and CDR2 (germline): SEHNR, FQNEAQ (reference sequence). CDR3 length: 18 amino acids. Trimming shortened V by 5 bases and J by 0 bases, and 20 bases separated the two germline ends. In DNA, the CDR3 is TGTGCCAGCAGCCGATTTCCGTCCCGGGACGGTAGCAATCAGCCCCAGCATTTT. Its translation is CASSRFPSRDGSNQPQHF.

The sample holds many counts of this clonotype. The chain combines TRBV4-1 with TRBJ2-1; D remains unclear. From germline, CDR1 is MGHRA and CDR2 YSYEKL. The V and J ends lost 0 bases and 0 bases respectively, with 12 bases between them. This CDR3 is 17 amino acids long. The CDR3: CASSQDDPHSSYNEQFF. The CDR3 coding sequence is TGCGCCAGCAGCCAAGATGACCCTCATAGCTCCTACAATGAGCAGTTCTTC.

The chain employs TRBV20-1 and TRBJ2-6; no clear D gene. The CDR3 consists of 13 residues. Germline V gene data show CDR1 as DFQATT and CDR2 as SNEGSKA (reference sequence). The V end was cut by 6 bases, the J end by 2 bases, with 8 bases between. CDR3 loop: CSASPPGANVLTF. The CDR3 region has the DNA TGCAGTGCGAGCCCTCCTGGGGCCAACGTCCTGACTTTC.

The CDR3 is CASRGGSGNYGYTF. DNA of the CDR3: TGTGCCAGCAGAGGGGGGTCCGGTAACTATGGCTACACCTTC. V and J are TRBV5-5 and TRBJ1-2, with a possible D match to TRBD1 (6 bases). CDR1 is SGHKS and CDR2 is YYEKEE in the germline V gene (reference sequence). The CDR3 extends over 14 amino acids. V lost 5 bases to trimming and J lost 1 base, with 12 bases between them.

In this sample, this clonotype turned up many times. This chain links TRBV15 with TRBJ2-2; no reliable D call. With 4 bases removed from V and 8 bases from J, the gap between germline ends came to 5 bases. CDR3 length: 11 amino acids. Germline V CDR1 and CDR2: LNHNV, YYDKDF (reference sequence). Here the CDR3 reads CATSKLGELFF. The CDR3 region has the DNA TGTGCCACCAGCAAATTAGGGGAGCTGTTTTTT.

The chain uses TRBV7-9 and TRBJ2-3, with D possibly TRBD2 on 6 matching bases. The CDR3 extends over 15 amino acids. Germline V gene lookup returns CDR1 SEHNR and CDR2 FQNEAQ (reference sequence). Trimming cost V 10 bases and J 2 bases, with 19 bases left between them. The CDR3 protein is CAISFLEGFTDTQYF. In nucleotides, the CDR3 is TGTGCCATCTCATTTTTGGAGGGATTCACAGATACGCAGTATTTT.

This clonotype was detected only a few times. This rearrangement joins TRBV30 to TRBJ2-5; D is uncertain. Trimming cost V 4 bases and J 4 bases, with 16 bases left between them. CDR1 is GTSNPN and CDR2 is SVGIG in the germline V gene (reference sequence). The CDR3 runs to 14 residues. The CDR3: CAWTGRFIRETQYF. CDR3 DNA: TGTGCCTGGACCGGGCGGTTCATTCGAGAGACCCAGTACTTC.

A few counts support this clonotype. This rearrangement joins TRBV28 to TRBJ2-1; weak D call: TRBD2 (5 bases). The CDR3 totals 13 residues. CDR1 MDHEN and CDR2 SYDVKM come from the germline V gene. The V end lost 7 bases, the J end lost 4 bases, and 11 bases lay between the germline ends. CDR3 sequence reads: CASTAGGYNEQFF. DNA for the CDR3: TGTGCCAGCACAGCAGGAGGATACAATGAGCAGTTCTTC.

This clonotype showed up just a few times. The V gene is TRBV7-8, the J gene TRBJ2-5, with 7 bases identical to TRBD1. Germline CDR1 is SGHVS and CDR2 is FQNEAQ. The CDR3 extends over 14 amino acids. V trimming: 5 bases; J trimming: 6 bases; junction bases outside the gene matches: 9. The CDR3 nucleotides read TGTGCCAGCAGCGCCTTACAGGGGAGAAAGACCCAGTACTTC. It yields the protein CASSALQGRKTQYF.

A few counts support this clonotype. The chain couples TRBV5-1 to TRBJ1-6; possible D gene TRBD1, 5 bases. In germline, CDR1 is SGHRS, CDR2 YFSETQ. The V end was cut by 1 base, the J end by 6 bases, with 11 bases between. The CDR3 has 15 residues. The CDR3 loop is CASSLSTDSNSPLHF. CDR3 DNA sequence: TGCGCCAGCAGCTTGTCGACAGACTCTAATTCACCCCTCCACTTT.

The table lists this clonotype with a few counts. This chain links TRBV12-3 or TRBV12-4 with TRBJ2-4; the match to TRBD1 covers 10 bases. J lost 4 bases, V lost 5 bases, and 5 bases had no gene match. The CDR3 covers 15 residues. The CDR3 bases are TGTGCCAGCAGTCCGGGACAGGGGACGAAAAACATTCAGTACTTC. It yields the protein CASSPGQGTKNIQYF.